This T cell receptor beta chain was obtained from a study of T cells in Graves' hyperthyroidism and ophthalmopathy. About the research overall: Specimen type is peripheral blood, collected at initial diagnosis prior to any treatment.

TCR beta CDR3 region amplification was performed from RNA transcripts. When the TCR CDR3 underwent first-round RT-PCR, the HTBI primer set was used. TCRdb called the multiplex PCR reads again in MiXCR, with one record for every CDR3 protein. Here the sample spans 550,000 to 600,000 distinct CDR3 sequences, 12% to 15% being singletons. At least ten counts were recorded for this clonotype. V shed 0 bases and J shed 9 bases, with 6 bases lying between them. Germline CDR1 MGHRA, CDR2 YSYEKL. This CDR3 has 12 residues. A Clinical Activity Score of at least 3, a NOSPECS grade of at least 4 and a duration under 3 months were recorded in the ophthalmopathy patients. Patients showing uncontrolled infection, other autoimmune disease, pregnancy or lactation were ineligible. Clinical symptoms, serum thyroxine and TRAb, thyroid ultrasound and orbital computed tomography together formed the diagnostic basis.

The rearrangement uses TRBV4-1 and TRBJ1-5; no reliable D call. The sample comprised blood. The sequence was collected from a woman younger than 35 with Graves' ophthalmopathy. CDR3 DNA: TGCGCCAGCAGCCAAGATGGGCTGCCCCAGCATTTT. It translates to CASSQDGLPQHF.